Listed below are T cell receptor beta chains from one sample, sequenced in a study of shared clonotypes between healthy human individuals. TCRdb's copy holds only in-frame clones and misses some; the assay was immunoSEQ multiplex PCR. The table lists around 2.1 million clones, about 93% of them singletons. Sequencing was done on a sample of naive CD8+ T cells from PBMCs. These receptors were collected from a man younger than 30 in good health. Some clones in this sample may be carry-over from other donors' samples. Both conserved end residues are part of each CDR3. Fields, in order: clone size, V gene, D gene, J gene, CDR3 length, CDR3 protein, CDR3 DNA. The D gene is left open where the match is weak. Size tells how often a clone was seen (once, few, many) or the class of an expanded clone, and some rows leave it out.

size: once
V: TRBV5-1
D: TRBD1
J: TRBJ2-2
length: 17
CDR3: CASSLTRQGSLTGELFF
DNA: TGCGCCAGCAGCTTGACAAGACAGGGGTCCCTCACCGGGGAGCTGTTTTTT

size: .
V: TRBV27
D: TRBD1
J: TRBJ2-5
length: 16
CDR3: CASSLLGTGGGETQYF
DNA: TGTGCCAGCAGTTTATTGGGGACAGGGGGCGGAGAGACCCAGTACTTC

size: .
V: TRBV9
D: TRBD1
J: TRBJ2-1
length: 15
CDR3: CASSPRQGANNEQFF
DNA: TGTGCCAGCAGCCCGCGACAGGGGGCAAACAATGAGCAGTTCTTC

size: .
V: TRBV11-2
D: .
J: TRBJ2-7
length: 14
CDR3: CASSADPPPYEQYF
DNA: TGTGCCAGCAGCGCCGACCCTCCACCCTACGAGCAGTACTTC

size: .
V: TRBV4-1
D: .
J: TRBJ2-3
length: 18
CDR3: CASSRKEIGRDRTDTQYF
DNA: TGCGCCAGCAGCAGAAAGGAGATTGGGCGGGACCGCACAGATACGCAGTATTTT

size: .
V: TRBV6-5
D: .
J: TRBJ2-7
length: 11
CDR3: CASSDNYEQYF
DNA: TGTGCCAGCAGCGACAACTACGAGCAGTACTTC

size: .
V: TRBV2
D: TRBD1
J: TRBJ2-2
length: 16
CDR3: CASSVGQGFYTGELFF
DNA: TGTGCCAGCAGTGTGGGACAGGGTTTCTACACCGGGGAGCTGTTTTTT

size: .
V: TRBV7-9
D: TRBD1
J: TRBJ1-2
length: 15
CDR3: CASSSTEQGAYGYTF
DNA: TGTGCCAGCAGCTCCACGGAGCAGGGGGCGTATGGCTACACCTTC

size: .
V: TRBV5-6
D: .
J: TRBJ2-7
length: 14
CDR3: CASSLRTDSYEQYF
DNA: TGTGCCAGCAGCTTGAGGACAGACTCCTACGAGCAGTACTTC

size: .
V: TRBV28
D: TRBD2
J: TRBJ2-3
length: 21
CDR3: CASSLAGTSGTPASLTDTQYF
DNA: TGTGCCAGCAGTTTAGCAGGGACTAGCGGAACGCCAGCCAGTCTCACAGATACGCAGTATTTT

size: .
V: TRBV6-6
D: .
J: TRBJ2-7
length: 13
CDR3: CASRPWSSYEQYF
DNA: TGTGCCAGCAGACCTTGGAGCTCCTACGAGCAGTACTTC

size: .
V: TRBV27
D: .
J: TRBJ2-3
length: 15
CDR3: CASSLFQGSTDTQYF
DNA: TGTGCCAGCAGTTTATTCCAGGGCAGCACAGATACGCAGTATTTT

size: .
V: TRBV7-3
D: TRBD2
J: TRBJ2-1
length: 14
CDR3: CASSPKAGTTEQFF
DNA: TGTGCCAGCAGCCCTAAAGCCGGGACTACCGAGCAGTTCTTC

size: .
V: TRBV4-1
D: .
J: TRBJ1-5
length: 15
CDR3: CASSQDAGWGQPQHF
DNA: TGCGCCAGCAGCCAAGATGCAGGGTGGGGTCAGCCCCAGCATTTT

size: .
V: TRBV19
D: TRBD1
J: TRBJ1-5
length: 15
CDR3: CASSIRQGSNQPQHF
DNA: TGTGCCAGTAGTATAAGACAGGGAAGCAATCAGCCCCAGCATTTT

size: .
V: TRBV7-2
D: .
J: TRBJ2-7
length: 15
CDR3: CASSLASYSQHEQYF
DNA: TGTGCCAGCAGCTTAGCGTCTTACAGTCAACACGAGCAGTACTTC

size: .
V: TRBV4-1
D: TRBD1
J: TRBJ2-7
length: 15
CDR3: CASSHPGQGVGEQYF
DNA: TGCGCCAGCAGCCACCCGGGACAGGGGGTCGGCGAGCAGTACTTC